The 27 T cell receptor beta chains below come from one sample, sequenced in a study of identical twins. TCRdb reprocessed the 5' RACE reads via MiXCR and lists one record per CDR3 protein. This table has approximately 300,000 distinct CDR3 sequences, around 9.7% appearing once. These sequences were also reported in another study, on yellow fever vaccine responses in identical twins.

The sequenced sample consisted of CD8+ T cells sorted from blood. The receptors were sampled from a young woman in good health.

This clonotype was seen a handful of times. J is TRBJ2-7 and V is TRBV10-2; maybe TRBD1 (7 bases). The length of the CDR3 is 15 residues. V lost 7 bases, J lost 6 bases, and 22 bases lay in between. In germline, CDR1 is WSHSY, CDR2 SAAADI. The CDR3 nucleotides are TGCGCCAGCACTAGGGACAGCCTCCTGGGGGGCGAGCAGTACTTC. It translates to CASTRDSLLGGEQYF.

This clonotype occurred a few times. The chain uses TRBV10-3 and TRBJ2-3, with D maybe TRBD2 (6 bases). Germline lookup yields CDR1 ENHRY and CDR2 SYGVKD. The V end lost 3 bases, the J end lost 0 bases, and 10 bases lay between the germline ends. The CDR3 length is 15 residues. The CDR3 nucleotides read TGTGCCATCAGTGAAGTAGCGGTGAGCACAGATACGCAGTATTTT. It specifies CAISEVAVSTDTQYF.

There are many counts of this clonotype. The chain couples TRBV12-3 or TRBV12-4 to TRBJ1-1, with D hard to call. Between the trimmed V and J ends, which lost 3 bases and 1 base, there was a span of 12 bases. This CDR3 is built from 15 residues. The CDR3 protein is CASSFKDGGNTEAFF. Here the CDR3 DNA reads TGTGCCAGCAGTTTTAAGGACGGTGGGAACACTGAAGCTTTCTTT.

The table lists this clonotype with a few counts. V is TRBV3-1 and J is TRBJ2-3; 9 nucleotides agree with TRBD1. CDR3 length: 18 amino acids. V gave up 2 bases and J gave up 0 bases; unmatched junction bases: 9. CDR1 and CDR2 (germline): LGHDT, YNNKEL (reference sequence). The CDR3 sequence is CASSQRWGDRVSTDTQYF. DNA for the CDR3: TGTGCCAGCAGCCAACGGTGGGGGGACAGGGTTAGCACAGATACGCAGTATTTT.

This clonotype was observed a handful of times. The chain couples TRBV29-1 to TRBJ2-7; D could derive from TRBD1 or TRBD2 (5 bases each). V shed 7 bases and J shed 2 bases, with 12 bases lying between them. The germline V gene encodes CDR1 SQVTM and CDR2 ANQGSEA. This CDR3 comprises 12 residues. CDR3 amino acids: CSDIGEPYEQYF. DNA of the CDR3: TGCAGCGATATAGGGGAGCCCTACGAGCAGTACTTC.

This clonotype was seen more than once but under ten times. The gene calls are TRBV6-1 and TRBJ2-2; TRBD1 might be the D (6 bases). Germline V CDR1 and CDR2: MNHNS, SASEGT. Trimming stripped 2 bases from V and 5 bases from J, with 18 bases between. The CDR3 length is 17 residues. CDR3 in amino acids: CASSELPRTALTGELFF. The CDR3, as DNA: TGTGCCAGCAGTGAACTGCCCAGGACAGCTTTAACCGGGGAGCTGTTTTTT.

This clonotype was seen a few times. J is TRBJ1-1 and V is TRBV9; 8 bases fit TRBD1. The CDR3 extends over 15 amino acids. With V trimmed by 2 bases and J by 1 base, 4 bases remained unmatched. Germline CDR1 reads SGDLS; CDR2 reads YYNGEE. The CDR3 sequence is CASSVRGTGNTEAFF. The CDR3 DNA reads TGTGCCAGCAGCGTCCGGGGGACAGGGAACACTGAAGCTTTCTTT.

This clonotype was detected ten times or more. This CDR3 reads CASSATDRDGYTF. The CDR3 coding sequence is TGTGCCAGCAGTGCAACCGACAGGGATGGCTACACCTTC. This chain links TRBV6-1 with TRBJ1-2; TRBD1 agrees at 7 bases. Looked up from germline, CDR1 is MNHNS and CDR2 is SASEGT. V was clipped by 4 bases and J by 6 bases; unmatched bases: 5. The CDR3 has 13 residues.

This clonotype was observed a few times. The chain joins TRBV10-3 to TRBJ2-2; D remains ambiguous. Per germline, CDR1 ENHRY and CDR2 SYGVKD. Deletions cut 7 bases from V and 5 bases from J, with 8 bases between. This CDR3 is built from 12 residues. In nucleotides, the CDR3 is TGTGCCATCACGTGGGAAACCGGGGAGCTGTTTTTT. It encodes CAITWETGELFF.

This clonotype was observed at least ten times. The chain links TRBV7-9 to TRBJ2-5, with 9 nucleotides matching TRBD1. The germline V gene encodes CDR1 SEHNR and CDR2 FQNEAQ (reference sequence). The J segment lost 4 bases and the V segment lost 5 bases, leaving 2 bases of the junction unmatched. This CDR3 comprises 13 residues. The CDR3 spells CASSADRGETQYF. CDR3 bases: TGTGCCAGCAGCGCGGACAGGGGAGAGACCCAGTACTTC.

This clonotype was recorded many times. The chain combines TRBV5-1 with TRBJ2-7, with 7 bases fitting TRBD1. This CDR3 is built from 14 residues. Germline loops: CDR1 SGHRS, CDR2 YFSETQ. V lost 2 bases and J lost 4; bases outside the gene matches: 6. DNA of the CDR3: TGCGCCAGCAGCTTTGAGGGGGCGGAATACGAGCAGTACTTC. Protein sequence: CASSFEGAEYEQYF.

A few counts support this clonotype. The chain links TRBV18 to TRBJ2-3, with 8 positions matching TRBD2. CDR3 length: 15 residues. CDR1 is KGHSH and CDR2 is LQKENI in the germline V gene. Trimming took 2 bases from V and 2 from J; bases not matched to a gene: 3. The CDR3 spells CASSPSGLDTDTQYF. CDR3 in DNA: TGTGCCAGCTCACCATCGGGACTAGACACAGATACGCAGTATTTT.

This clonotype was counted only a few times. The CDR3 bases are TGTGCCATCAGCCGAGATTCGGCGGGGGAATACAATGAGCAGTTCTTC. It encodes CAISRDSAGEYNEQFF. The chain links TRBV10-3 to TRBJ2-1; 7 bases align to TRBD2. This CDR3 spans 16 amino acids. Germline V gene sequence: CDR1 ENHRY, CDR2 SYGVKD. J was trimmed by 4 bases and V by 6 bases; bases with no gene match: 12.

Many counts were recorded for this clonotype. The CDR3 protein is CASSLDTEAFF. For the CDR3, the DNA is TGTGCCAGCAGTTTGGACACTGAAGCTTTCTTT. V usage is TRBV28 and J usage is TRBJ1-1, with no clear D. With 3 bases removed from V and 3 bases from J, the gap between germline ends came to 2 bases. Germline assignment: CDR1 MDHEN and CDR2 SYDVKM. The CDR3 totals 11 residues.

This clonotype was counted many times. The chain uses TRBV7-2 and TRBJ2-7; D uncertain. V lost 6 bases and J 1 base, leaving 10 bases between the germline ends. CDR1 SGHTA and CDR2 FQGNSA come from the germline V gene. CDR3 size: 13 residues. CDR3 DNA sequence: TGTGCCAGCAGACAAGGTGGGTCCTACGAGCAGTACTTC. Protein sequence: CASRQGGSYEQYF.

This clonotype was observed many times. This chain connects TRBV4-1 to TRBJ1-1, with unresolved D. This CDR3 is built from 14 residues. V was pared by 0 bases and J by 4 bases, with 9 bases between. The germline V gene encodes CDR1 MGHRA and CDR2 YSYEKL. In nucleotides, the CDR3 is TGCGCCAGCAGCCAAGATCTCGGGTTCACTGAAGCTTTCTTT. It specifies CASSQDLGFTEAFF.

Only a few counts were recorded for this clonotype. The chain combines TRBV18 with TRBJ1-1, with 7 bases identical to TRBD1. Per the germline V gene, CDR1 is KGHSH and CDR2 is LQKENI. CDR3 length: 15 amino acids. V shed 4 bases, J shed 2 bases, and the junction held 7 bases outside the gene matches. As DNA, the CDR3 is TGTGCCAGCTCACGAGGGACAGACCCTAACACTGAAGCTTTCTTT. Protein product: CASSRGTDPNTEAFF. Full variable domain (outside the CDR3, taken from reference TRBV18 and TRBJ1-1): NAGVMQNPRHLVRRRGQEARLRCSPMKGHSHVYWYRQLPEEGLKFMVYLQKENIIDESGMPKERFSAEFPKEGPSILRIQQVVRGDSAAYFCASSRGTDPNTEAFFGQGTRLTVV.

This clonotype was picked up a small number of times. The chain is built from TRBV7-9 and TRBJ1-1; D remains unclear. V was shortened by 3 bases and J by 6 bases, with 8 bases between the two germline ends. Germline CDR1 SEHNR, CDR2 FQNEAQ (reference sequence). The length of the CDR3 is 12 residues. Here the CDR3 reads CASSFRASEAFF. In DNA form, the CDR3 reads TGTGCCAGCAGCTTCCGGGCTTCTGAAGCTTTCTTT.

This clonotype has ten or more counts. The chain links TRBV9 to TRBJ1-5; 7 bases agree with TRBD1. The CDR3 covers 14 residues. Germline CDR1 reads SGDLS; CDR2 reads YYNGEE. Unmatched junction bases numbered 7, after V lost 4 bases and J lost 6 bases. The CDR3 sequence: CASSPGQSGQPQHF. In nucleotides, the CDR3 is TGTGCCAGCAGCCCGGGACAGTCCGGTCAGCCCCAGCATTTT. Variable domain in full (rest from reference TRBV9 and TRBJ1-5): DSGVTQTPKHLITATGQRVTLRCSPRSGDLSVYWYQQSLDQGLQFLIQYYNGEERAKGNILERFSAQQFPDLHSELNLSSLELGDSALYFCASSPGQSGQPQHFGDGTRLSIL.

This clonotype was counted at least ten times. The genes are TRBV28 and TRBJ2-7; D uncertain. The germline V gene encodes CDR1 MDHEN and CDR2 SYDVKM. Trimming took off 2 bases at V and 5 bases at J, with 1 base between the two ends. The CDR3 totals 10 residues. CDR3 loop: CASSLNEQYF. The CDR3 coding sequence is TGTGCCAGCAGTTTAAACGAGCAGTACTTC. Full variable domain (missing parts from reference TRBV28 and TRBJ2-7): DVKVTQSSRYLVKRTGEKVFLECVQDMDHENMFWYRQDPGLGLRLIYFSYDVKMKEKGDIPEGYSVSREKKERFSLILESASTNQTSMYLCASSLNEQYFGPGTRLTVT.

This clonotype was detected only a few times. CDR3 bases: TGTGCCAGCAGTCCCCTCGCGGGGGGGCAGTTTGAGCAGTTCTTC. It is translated as CASSPLAGGQFEQFF. V usage is TRBV6-2 or TRBV6-3 and J usage is TRBJ2-1; 9 bases align to TRBD2. The CDR3 loop spans 15 amino acids. Trimming at V came to 5 bases and at J to 9 bases, leaving 11 bases not matched to a gene. Germline CDR1 reads MNHEY; CDR2 reads SVGEGT.

This clonotype has just a few counts. The V call is TRBV24-1, the J call TRBJ2-7, with 9 bases fitting TRBD1. V lost 3 bases, J lost 6 bases, and 8 bases stayed unmatched. The CDR3 is made up of 15 amino acids. Germline CDR1 is KGHDR and CDR2 is SFDVKD. CDR3 sequence reads: CATSDPDRGGTEQYF. In DNA, the CDR3 is TGTGCCACCAGTGATCCCGACAGGGGGGGAACCGAGCAGTACTTC.

This clonotype showed up many times. V and J are TRBV7-6 and TRBJ2-2, with D maybe TRBD1 (5 bases). Looked up from germline, CDR1 is SGHVS and CDR2 is FNYEAQ. This CDR3 region has 13 residues. V dropped 5 bases and J dropped 6 bases, with 10 bases sitting between them. The CDR3 DNA sequence: TGTGCCAGCAGCGCAGGGTATTCCGGGGAGCTGTTTTTT. Encoded protein: CASSAGYSGELFF.

In its sample, this clonotype was seen a few times. The chain links TRBV6-2 or TRBV6-3 to TRBJ2-1; D uncertain. The CDR3 sequence is 15 residues long. The germline gives CDR1 MNHEY, CDR2 SVGEGT. The V gene lost 6 bases and the J gene lost 4 bases, with 16 bases spanning the gap. CDR3: CASRPPGSLYNEQFF. The CDR3 bases are TGTGCCAGCAGGCCCCCGGGTTCACTGTACAATGAGCAGTTCTTC.

This clonotype was counted only a few times. The CDR3 nucleotides read TGTGCCAGCAGTTTACCTCTAGGGGGCCGGGAGCTGTTTTTT. Its translation: CASSLPLGGRELFF. The genes are TRBV28 and TRBJ2-2; TRBD1 agrees at 7 bases. The CDR3 is 14 amino acids. V dropped 2 bases and J dropped 9; count of bases not matched to a gene: 6. CDR1 is MDHEN, CDR2 SYDVKM, per germline.

In its sample, this clonotype was seen a few times. The gene calls are TRBV27 and TRBJ2-7, with TRBD2 identical over 8 bases. V shed 3 bases and J 7 bases; nucleotides not matched to a gene: 11. CDR3 length: 15 amino acids. The germline CDR1 and CDR2 sequences are MNHEY and SMNVEV (reference sequence). Written as DNA, the CDR3 is TGTGCCAGCAGTTTGGAGATTAGCGGGATTGGTGAGCAGTACTTC. Translated: CASSLEISGIGEQYF.

This clonotype turned up a few times. V is TRBV7-9 and J is TRBJ2-5, with D uncertain. The CDR3 loop spans 14 amino acids. CDR1 and CDR2 from the germline V gene are SEHNR and FQNEAQ (reference sequence). Trimming pared 1 base from V and 9 bases from J, leaving 15 bases between. CDR3 sequence: CASSLDVNHPAQYF. CDR3 nucleotide sequence: TGTGCCAGCAGCTTAGACGTGAACCACCCTGCCCAGTACTTC.